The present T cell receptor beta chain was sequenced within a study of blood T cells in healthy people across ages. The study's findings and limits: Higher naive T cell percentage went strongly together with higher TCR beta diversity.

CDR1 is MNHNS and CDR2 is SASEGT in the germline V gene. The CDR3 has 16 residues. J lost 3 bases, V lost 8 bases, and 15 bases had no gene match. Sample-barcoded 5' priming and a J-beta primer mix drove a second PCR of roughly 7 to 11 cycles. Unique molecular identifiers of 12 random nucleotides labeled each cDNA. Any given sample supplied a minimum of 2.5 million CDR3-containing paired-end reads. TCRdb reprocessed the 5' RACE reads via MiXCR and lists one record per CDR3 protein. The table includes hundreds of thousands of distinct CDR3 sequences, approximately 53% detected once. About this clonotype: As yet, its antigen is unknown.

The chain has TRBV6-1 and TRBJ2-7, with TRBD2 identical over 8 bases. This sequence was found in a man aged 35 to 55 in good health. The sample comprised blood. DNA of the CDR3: TGTGCCAGCTCGACTAGTTACCATAGCGGGATCTACGAGCAGTACTTC. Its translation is CASSTSYHSGIYEQYF.